The entry that follows covers one TCR beta chain sequence. This record belongs to a study of blood T cell repertoires in COVID-19. Study-wide background: There were acute and convalescent COVID-19 samples, and they came from the United States, Italy and Spain.

Germline V gives CDR1 LGHDT, CDR2 YNNKEL (reference sequence). The CDR3 length is 15 residues. V lost 1 base and J lost 3; bases outside the gene matches: 4. In the original analysis: For nucleated cells, counts were estimated from reference gene primer amplification. The protocol was immunoSEQ multiplex PCR, while the TCRdb copy is restricted to in-frame clones and leaves out a portion. V and J calls and clone size are copied from that table; D and trimming were computed from the DNA. The sample yields 150,000 to 200,000 clones, around 89% seen once. This clonotype was sampled from a man younger than 30 who had recovered from COVID-19. The rearrangement links TRBV3-1 (or the pseudogene TRBV3-2) to TRBJ1-1, with 8 bases aligning to TRBD1. Sample: peripheral blood. The CDR3 DNA sequence: TGTGCCAGCAGCCAAGCGGGACAGGCTTACACTGAAGCTTTCTTT. Amino acid sequence: CASSQAGQAYTEAFF.